The T cell receptor (beta chain) under discussion was sequenced for a study of blood T cells in healthy people across ages (dated by TCRdb to the mid-2010s). With respect to the entire study: In model experiments, roughly one uniquely barcoded TCR beta cDNA molecule per two T cells was captured by template switching. Four age groups were formed from the donors: young (average roughly 15 years), middle-aged (around 39), aged (over 55) and long-lived (more than 75). To avoid experimental bias, donors of different ages were randomly spread across the sequencing lanes. Using deep sequencing normalized with unique cDNA molecular identifiers, the study measured how TCR beta repertoire diversity changes with age. Using the same blood draw, the study looked at two additional independent replicas of 1 million unique cDNA reads for two donors, one aged 18 to 30 and the other aged 80 or older.

CDR1 and CDR2 (MNHNY, SVGAGI) derive from the germline V gene (reference sequence). Trimming accounts for 2 bases at V and 5 bases at J, while the number of junction bases matched to no gene is 9. From the cysteine through the phenylalanine, the CDR3 covers 16 amino acids. The retained sequence is limited to the CDR3, 48 bases, with the frame set at the first base. This clonotype has only a few counts. Its antigen specificity is not known. The sample holds no much larger clone one base away, and base qualities are not on file. General findings and caveats noted by the study authors: Compared with the aged group, the long-lived group had more naive CD4+ T cells, fewer expanded clones and increased TCR diversity, a pattern suggesting age selection. The percentage of naive T cells measured by flow cytometry correlated strongly with observed TCR beta diversity. Because profiling used bulk unsorted PBMCs, naive and antigen-experienced compartments could not be compared conclusively. Observed TCR beta diversity per million T cells fell roughly linearly with age, and a significant reduction was already apparent by age approximately 40. Estimates of total diversity based on one million sequenced T cells were considered lower bounds and underestimates. Donor CMV infection status was unknown, potentially confounding age-related changes in expanded clonotypes.

The library came from 5' RACE. Sequenced using an Illumina HiSeq 2500. A second PCR of about 7 to 12 cycles was run with a J-beta primer mix and a sample-barcoded 5' primer. Each TCR beta cDNA molecule received a unique molecular identifier from a template-switch 5' adaptor carrying 12 random nucleotides. At least 3 million CDR3-containing paired-end reads were obtained from each sample. First-strand cDNA was synthesized from all RNA with the Mint cDNA synthesis kit, primed by a TRBC-specific oligonucleotide. All cDNA was treated with uracil-DNA glycosylase and then went through a first 18-cycle PCR with the universal primers M1SS and BC2_uni_R. Turning to the authors' computational methods: Normalization of each sample was performed by random selection of 1 million high-quality reads, each carrying a distinct molecular identifier. Reads with shared molecular identifiers were discarded instead of being binned into consensus sequences. MiTCR, run with a Q25 quality threshold and the strictest error-elimination algorithm, handled CDR3 identification, clonotype clustering and error correction. A nonparametric unseen species model with Euler transformation was used to estimate lower-bound total TCR beta diversity. TCRdb trimmed the raw reads at Q25, called clones with MiXCR and kept productive beta chains. Rows are unified per CDR3 protein, each entry keeping the most common DNA and genes. The V and J calls and clone size are TCRdb's, not the authors'. The sample has more than 1,400,000 distinct CDR3 sequences on record, roughly 40% of them singletons. 7.9% of the sample is held by the ten biggest clonotypes.

The roughly 38 donors, aged about 6 to 95 years, were systemically healthy Caucasian individuals from Russia. Each donor gave approximately 10 milliliters of peripheral blood, collected into EDTA-treated Vacutainer tubes. Ficoll-Paque density-gradient centrifugation was used to isolate PBMCs, with at least 7 million obtained per sample. Total RNA was extracted from PBMCs with Trizol reagent, with at least 6 micrograms obtained per sample. The percentages of naive CD45RAhigh/CD27high T cells were determined by flow cytometry on a PBMC aliquot from every donor. The chain is encoded by TRBV6-6 joined to TRBJ2-7; the junction holds 10 bases that match TRBD1. Specimen: blood. This receptor was obtained from a woman between 18 and 29 years old in good health. The DNA sequence is given as TGTGCCAGCAGTTACGGGTGGGGACAGGGGAGAGACGAGCAGTACTTC. Its coded protein is CASSYGWGQGRDEQYF.